The entry below gives a single T cell receptor (beta chain) sequence along with its context. As yet, its antigen is unknown. This sample was included in a study of molecular identifiers for immune sequencing clone quantification. Preparation of the bulk TCR libraries relied on previously described methods and listed TCR primers. A single record per CDR3 protein comes from TCRdb applying MiXCR to the PCR reads. In the table there are fewer than 75,000 distinct CDR3 sequences, 15% to 20% of which are singletons. Study findings and constraints: Highly expanded clone sizes could be underestimated by identical TCR molecules that share a barcode.

Input material: naive CD8+ T cells from blood, with Jurkat cell RNA spiked in. Subset given: FACS-sorted CD8+CD4-CCR7+CD45RA+ naive T cells. This receptor was identified in a human donor in good health. Some libraries in this study had Jurkat cell RNA spiked in.

The CDR3 loop is CNGRTGESYNEQFF. The CDR3 DNA sequence: TGCAACGGCCGGACAGGAGAAAGTTACAATGAGCAGTTCTTC. The V call is TRBV29-1, the J call TRBJ2-1, with 7 bases aligning to TRBD1. The CDR3 runs 14 residues. Per the germline V gene, CDR1 is SQVTM and CDR2 is ANQGSEA.